Presented here are 9 T cell receptor beta chains from one specimen sequenced in a study of T cell repertoires in cytomegalovirus infection. No antigen is known for these receptors. TCRdb fed the reads into MiXCR, producing one record per CDR3 protein. The sample carries roughly 990,000 distinct CDR3 sequences, around 30% recorded once. This specimen was cultured CD8+ T cells from PBMCs, taken from culture after CMV antigen stimulation. These receptors originate from a human donor in good health (CMV status not recorded). Some clones in this sample may be carry-over from other donors' samples.

CDR3 bases: TGTGCCACCAGTGAAACAGGGGTGAATAGCAATCAGCCCCAGCATTTT. As protein: CATSETGVNSNQPQHF. The chain uses TRBV24-1 and TRBJ1-5; 7 bases are a match to TRBD1. Germline CDR1 KGHDR, CDR2 SFDVKD. V trimming: 4 bases; J trimming: 0 bases; junction bases outside the gene matches: 5. The CDR3 runs 16 residues.

The CDR3 loop reads CASGRTGRRQYF. In nucleotides, the CDR3 is TGTGCCAGCGGGCGGACAGGACGCCGGCAGTACTTC. The J gene is TRBJ2-7, the V gene TRBV27; 7 bases match TRBD1. Germline CDR1 MNHEY, CDR2 SMNVEV (reference sequence). With 8 bases clipped from V and 9 bases from J, the junction kept 10 bases outside the gene matches. This CDR3 is 12 amino acids long.

The J gene is TRBJ1-1, the V gene TRBV2; D remains unclear. Per the germline V gene, CDR1 is SNHLY and CDR2 is FYNNEI. The CDR3 runs to 11 residues. The V gene lost 10 bases and the J gene lost 1 base, with 7 bases spanning the gap. CDR3: CATWKNTEAFF. As DNA, the CDR3 is TGTGCCACCTGGAAGAACACTGAAGCTTTCTTT.

This sequence joins TRBV6-2 or TRBV6-3 and TRBJ2-1; 7 bases line up with TRBD2. V was pared by 8 bases and J by 7 bases, with 8 bases of the junction left unmatched. The length of the CDR3 is 13 residues. The germline CDR1 and CDR2 sequences are MNHEY and SVGEGT. The CDR3 reads CASGRGIGNEQFF. CDR3 nucleotides: TGTGCCAGCGGGAGGGGTATAGGGAATGAGCAGTTCTTC.

This clonotype has only a few counts. V usage is TRBV7-6 and J usage is TRBJ2-1; D unresolved. V was pared by 6 bases and J by 2 bases, with 8 bases between. CDR3 length equals 13 residues. In germline, CDR1 is SGHVS, CDR2 FNYEAQ. The DNA of the CDR3 is TGTGCCAGCAGTGGGCCTCCCTACAATGAGCAGTTCTTC. Amino acid sequence: CASSGPPYNEQFF.

This clonotype appeared many times. The chain couples TRBV11-2 to TRBJ2-2; D uncertain. V lost 5 bases and J lost 1, with 5 bases in between. From germline, CDR1 is SGHAT and CDR2 FQNNGV. CDR3 length: 13 amino acids. The CDR3 DNA sequence: TGTGCCAGCAGCCAATGGAACACCGGGGAGCTGTTTTTT. Protein sequence: CASSQWNTGELFF. The entire variable domain, with the rest obtained from reference TRBV11-2 and TRBJ2-2, is as follows: EAGVAQSPRYKIIEKRQSVAFWCNPISGHATLYWYQQILGQGPKLLIQFQNNGVVDDSQLPKDRFSAERLKGVDSTLKIQPAKLEDSAVYLCASSQWNTGELFFGEGSRLTVL.

The chain carries TRBV4-1 and TRBJ2-5, with D perhaps matching TRBD2 (5 bases). The CDR3 has 15 amino acids. Germline V gene lookup returns CDR1 MGHRA and CDR2 YSYEKL. The V gene lost 1 base and the J gene lost 5 bases, with 14 bases spanning the gap. The CDR3 reads CASSQALGRGETQYF. CDR3 nucleotides: TGCGCCAGCAGCCAAGCTTTGGGGAGAGGGGAGACCCAGTACTTC.

This clonotype was seen many times. The CDR3 is CASSLPPYNEQFF. The DNA of the CDR3 is TGTGCCAGCAGCTTACCTCCCTACAATGAGCAGTTCTTC. This chain uses TRBV7-2 with TRBJ2-1; no clear D. The CDR3 is 13 residues long. V lost 2 bases to trimming and J lost 2 bases, with 4 bases between them. Germline V gene data show CDR1 as SGHTA and CDR2 as FQGNSA.

This clonotype was counted a few times. V gene TRBV12-3 or TRBV12-4 combines with J gene TRBJ1-2; D is undetermined. Trimming removed 6 bases from V and 2 bases from J, with 13 bases in between. CDR3 length equals 14 residues. Here the CDR3 DNA reads TGTGCCAGCAGCACTACACCTGTGAACTATGGCTACACCTTC. It yields the protein CASSTTPVNYGYTF.